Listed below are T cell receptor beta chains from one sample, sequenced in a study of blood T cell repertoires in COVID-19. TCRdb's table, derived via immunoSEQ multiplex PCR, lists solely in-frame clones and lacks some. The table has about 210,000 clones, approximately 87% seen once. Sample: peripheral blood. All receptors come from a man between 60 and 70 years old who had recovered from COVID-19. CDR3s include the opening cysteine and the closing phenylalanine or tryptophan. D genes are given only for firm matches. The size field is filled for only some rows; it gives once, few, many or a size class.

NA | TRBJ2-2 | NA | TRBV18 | CASSPTGRDGELFF | TGTGCCAGCTCACCAACGGGCAGGGACGGGGAGCTGTTTTTT
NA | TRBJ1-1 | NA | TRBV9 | CASSVGSLGNTEAFF | TGTGCCAGCAGCGTCGGGTCTTTGGGGAACACTGAAGCTTTCTTT
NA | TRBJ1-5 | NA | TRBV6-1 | CASSDRQLRQPQHF | TGTGCCAGCAGTGACCGACAGCTCCGGCAGCCCCAGCATTTT
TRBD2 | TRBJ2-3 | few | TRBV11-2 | CASSGTSSVDTQYF | TGTGCCAGCAGTGGGACTAGCTCAGTAGATACGCAGTATTTT
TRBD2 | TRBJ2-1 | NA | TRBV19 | CASRVAGGNEQFF | TGTGCCAGTCGAGTGGCGGGGGGAAATGAGCAGTTCTTC
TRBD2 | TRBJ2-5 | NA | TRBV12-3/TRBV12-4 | CASTNSGEETQYF | TGTGCCAGCACCAATAGCGGGGAAGAGACCCAGTACTTC
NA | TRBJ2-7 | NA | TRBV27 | CASSQGYEQYF | TGTGCCAGCAGCCAGGGCTACGAGCAGTACTTC
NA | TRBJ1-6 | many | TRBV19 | CASSVQGSPEPFSPLHF | TGTGCCAGTAGTGTCCAGGGCTCGCCCGAACCCTTTTCACCCCTCCACTTT
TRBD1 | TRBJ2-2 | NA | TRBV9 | CASSEQGAFNTGELFF | TGTGCCAGCAGCGAACAGGGGGCTTTCAACACCGGGGAGCTGTTTTTT
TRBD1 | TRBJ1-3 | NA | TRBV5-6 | CASSQDRGRAGNTIYF | TGTGCCAGCAGCCAGGACAGGGGGCGAGCCGGAAACACCATATATTTT
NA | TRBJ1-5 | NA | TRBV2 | CASSTAHGGQPQHF | TGTGCCAGCAGTACGGCACACGGAGGTCAGCCCCAGCATTTT
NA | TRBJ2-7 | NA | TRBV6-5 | CASSYSSLSYEQYF | TGTGCCAGCAGTTATAGCAGTTTGTCCTACGAGCAGTACTTC
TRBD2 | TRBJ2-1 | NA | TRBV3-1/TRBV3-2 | CASSQQRENEQFF | TGTGCCAGCAGCCAACAGCGGGAGAATGAGCAGTTCTTC
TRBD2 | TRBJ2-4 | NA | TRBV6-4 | CASSEGGKAKNIQYF | TGTGCCAGCAGTGAGGGGGGGAAAGCCAAAAACATTCAGTACTTC
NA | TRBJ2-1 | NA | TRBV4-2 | CASSQGGGPGGASYNEQFF | TGTGCCAGCAGCCAAGGTGGGGGACCTGGGGGGGCCAGCTACAATGAGCAGTTCTTC
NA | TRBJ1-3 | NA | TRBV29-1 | CSVVFGVGNTIYF | TGCAGCGTTGTATTCGGGGTCGGAAACACCATATATTTT
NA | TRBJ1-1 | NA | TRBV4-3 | CASSQDIGTEAFF | TGCGCCAGCAGCCAAGATATCGGGACTGAAGCTTTCTTT
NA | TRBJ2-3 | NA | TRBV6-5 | CASSYGQDTQYF | TGTGCCAGCAGTTACGGGCAGGATACGCAGTATTTT
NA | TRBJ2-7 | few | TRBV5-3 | CARSFPAGYYEQYF | TGTGCCAGAAGCTTTCCCGCAGGCTACTACGAGCAGTACTTC
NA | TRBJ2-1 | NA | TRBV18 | CASSPLSAAPGNEQFF | TGTGCCAGCTCACCATTGTCAGCGGCGCCCGGCAATGAGCAGTTCTTC
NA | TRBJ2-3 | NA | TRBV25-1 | CATRGADTQYF | TGTGCCACCCGCGGGGCCGATACGCAGTATTTT
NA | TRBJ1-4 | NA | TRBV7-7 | CASSLSRAHHEKLFF | TGTGCCAGCAGCTTAAGCAGGGCTCATCATGAAAAACTGTTTTTT
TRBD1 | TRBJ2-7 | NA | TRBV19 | CASSTGTGGAYEQYF | TGTGCCAGTAGTACCGGGACAGGGGGGGCCTACGAGCAGTACTTC
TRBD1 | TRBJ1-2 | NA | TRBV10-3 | CAIGDSTNYGYTF | TGTGCCATCGGGGACAGTACTAACTATGGCTACACCTTC
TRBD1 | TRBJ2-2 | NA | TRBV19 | CASSMRGLYTGELFF | TGTGCCAGTAGTATGAGGGGGCTTTACACCGGGGAGCTGTTTTTT
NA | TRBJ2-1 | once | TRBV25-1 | CASKGSSYNEQFF | TGTGCCAGCAAAGGGAGCTCCTACAATGAGCAGTTCTTC
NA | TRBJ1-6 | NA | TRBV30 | CAWSHGAGSSSPLHF | TGTGCCTGGAGTCACGGTGCGGGATCGTCCTCACCCCTCCACTTT
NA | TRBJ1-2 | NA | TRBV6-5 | CASTSGTTNYGYTF | TGTGCCAGCACTTCAGGGACTACGAACTATGGCTACACCTTC
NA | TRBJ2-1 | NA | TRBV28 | CASRYGMNEQFF | TGTGCCAGCAGGTACGGGATGAATGAGCAGTTCTTC
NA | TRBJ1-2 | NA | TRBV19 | CASSIQAGPYGYTF | TGTGCCAGTAGTATACAAGCAGGCCCCTATGGCTACACCTTC
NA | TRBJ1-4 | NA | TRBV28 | CASSRHGINEKLFF | TGTGCCAGCAGCAGACACGGAATCAATGAAAAACTGTTTTTT
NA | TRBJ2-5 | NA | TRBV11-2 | CASSLESFQETQYF | TGTGCCAGCAGCTTAGAGTCTTTCCAAGAGACCCAGTACTTC
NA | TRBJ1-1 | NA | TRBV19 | CASSIEGQYRTFF | TGTGCCAGTAGTATAGAAGGACAGTATAGGACTTTCTTT
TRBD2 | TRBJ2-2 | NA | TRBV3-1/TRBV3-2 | CASSQWLAGNTGELFF | TGTGCCAGCAGCCAATGGCTAGCGGGGAACACCGGGGAGCTGTTTTTT
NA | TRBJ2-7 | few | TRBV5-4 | CASSSEAHEQYF | TGTGCCAGCAGCTCCGAGGCGCACGAGCAGTACTTC
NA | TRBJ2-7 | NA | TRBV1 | CTSLLAGESSYEQYF | TGCACCAGCCTTCTAGCGGGAGAGAGCTCCTACGAGCAGTACTTC
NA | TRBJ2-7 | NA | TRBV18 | CDTFQREQYF | TGTGACACCTTCCAGCGCGAGCAGTACTTC
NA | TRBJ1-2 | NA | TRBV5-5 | CASSLEGDLPDYGYTF | TGTGCCAGCAGCTTGGAGGGGGACCTCCCTGACTATGGCTACACCTTC
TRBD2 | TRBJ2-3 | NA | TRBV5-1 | CASSSEILAGSTDTQYF | TGCGCCAGCAGCTCGGAAATATTAGCGGGGAGCACAGATACGCAGTATTTT
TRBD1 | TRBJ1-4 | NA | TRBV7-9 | CASSPRQGAMEKLFF | TGTGCCAGCAGCCCCAGACAGGGGGCCATGGAAAAACTGTTTTTT
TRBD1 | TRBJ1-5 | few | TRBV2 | CASSATGAEQPQHF | TGTGCCAGCAGCGCCACAGGGGCAGAACAGCCCCAGCATTTT
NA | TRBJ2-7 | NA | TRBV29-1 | CSVTGRDEQYF | TGCAGCGTTACAGGGCGCGACGAGCAGTACTTC
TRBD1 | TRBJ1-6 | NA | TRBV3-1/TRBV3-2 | CASSPRGAEDSPLHF | TGTGCCAGCAGCCCCAGGGGGGCTGAGGATTCACCCCTCCACTTT
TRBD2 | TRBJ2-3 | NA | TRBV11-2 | CASSQRGGGIDTQYF | TGTGCCAGCAGCCAGAGGGGCGGGGGGATAGATACGCAGTATTTT
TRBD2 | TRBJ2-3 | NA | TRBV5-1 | CASSAGVLTDTQYF | TGCGCCAGCAGTGCGGGGGTCCTCACAGATACGCAGTATTTT
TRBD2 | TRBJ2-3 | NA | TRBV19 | CASTRGGGGRADTQYF | TGTGCCAGTACCCGAGGTGGGGGGGGGAGAGCAGATACGCAGTATTTT
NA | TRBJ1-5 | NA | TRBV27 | CASSPGGGNQPQHF | TGTGCCAGCAGTCCCGGCGGGGGGAATCAGCCCCAGCATTTT
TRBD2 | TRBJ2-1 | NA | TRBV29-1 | CSGGTSGLAYNEQFF | TGCAGCGGTGGGACTAGCGGTTTGGCCTACAATGAGCAGTTCTTC
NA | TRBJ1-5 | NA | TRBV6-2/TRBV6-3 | CASIPGAPSNQPQHF | TGTGCCAGCATCCCAGGGGCCCCCAGCAATCAGCCCCAGCATTTT
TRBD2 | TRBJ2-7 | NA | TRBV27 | CASSLRPGLAGLVGYEQYF | TGTGCCAGCAGTCTACGCCCGGGACTAGCGGGACTGGTGGGGTACGAGCAGTACTTC
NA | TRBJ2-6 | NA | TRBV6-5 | CASSYSVSGANVLTF | TGTGCCAGCAGTTACTCGGTCAGTGGGGCCAACGTCCTGACTTTC
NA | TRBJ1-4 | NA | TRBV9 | CASSVGGAFTNEKLFF | TGTGCCAGCAGCGTAGGGGGCGCATTTACTAATGAAAAACTGTTTTTT
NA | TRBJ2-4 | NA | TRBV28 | CASSSDLRGTKNIQYF | TGTGCCAGCAGTTCGGACCTCAGGGGAACCAAAAACATTCAGTACTTC
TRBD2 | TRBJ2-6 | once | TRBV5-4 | CASSLEGLAGKANVLTF | TGTGCCAGCAGCTTGGAGGGACTAGCGGGGAAGGCCAACGTCCTGACTTTC